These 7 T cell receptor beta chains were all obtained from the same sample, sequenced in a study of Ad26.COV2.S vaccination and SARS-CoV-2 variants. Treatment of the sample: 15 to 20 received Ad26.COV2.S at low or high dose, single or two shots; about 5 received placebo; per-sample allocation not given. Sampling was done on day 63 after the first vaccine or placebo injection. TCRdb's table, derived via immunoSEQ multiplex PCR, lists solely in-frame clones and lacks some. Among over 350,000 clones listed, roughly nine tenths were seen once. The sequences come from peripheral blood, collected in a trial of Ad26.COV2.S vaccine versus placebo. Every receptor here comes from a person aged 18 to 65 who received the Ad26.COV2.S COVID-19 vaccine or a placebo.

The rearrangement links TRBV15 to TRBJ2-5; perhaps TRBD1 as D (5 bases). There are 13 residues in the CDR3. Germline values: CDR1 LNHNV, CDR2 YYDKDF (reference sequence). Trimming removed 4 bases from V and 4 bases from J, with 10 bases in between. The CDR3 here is CATSTRQRETQYF. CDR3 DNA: TGTGCCACCAGCACCAGACAGCGAGAGACCCAGTACTTC.

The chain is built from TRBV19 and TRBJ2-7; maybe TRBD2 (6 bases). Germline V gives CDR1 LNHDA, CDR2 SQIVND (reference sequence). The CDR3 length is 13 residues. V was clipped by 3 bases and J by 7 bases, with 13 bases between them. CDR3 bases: TGTGCCAGTAGTATGTCCACTAGCTCGGAGCAGTACTTC. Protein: CASSMSTSSEQYF.

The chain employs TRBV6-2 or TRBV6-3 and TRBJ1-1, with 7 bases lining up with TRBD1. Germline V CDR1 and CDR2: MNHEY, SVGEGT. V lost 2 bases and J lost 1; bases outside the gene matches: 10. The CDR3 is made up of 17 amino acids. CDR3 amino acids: CASSYGPGQSGNTEAFF. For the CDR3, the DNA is TGTGCCAGCAGTTACGGACCGGGACAGTCTGGGAACACTGAAGCTTTCTTT.

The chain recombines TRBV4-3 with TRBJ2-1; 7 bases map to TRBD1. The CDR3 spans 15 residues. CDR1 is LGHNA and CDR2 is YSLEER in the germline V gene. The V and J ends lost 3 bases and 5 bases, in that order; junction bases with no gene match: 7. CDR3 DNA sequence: TGCGCCAGCAGCCAGAATTTTGACAGGGACAATGAGCAGTTCTTC. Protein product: CASSQNFDRDNEQFF.

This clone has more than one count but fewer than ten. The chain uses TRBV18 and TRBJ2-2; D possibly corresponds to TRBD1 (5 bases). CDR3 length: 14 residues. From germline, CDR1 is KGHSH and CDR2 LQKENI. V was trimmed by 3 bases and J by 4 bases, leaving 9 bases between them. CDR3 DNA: TGTGCCAGCTCACCTCAGGGTTCCACCGGGGAGCTGTTTTTT. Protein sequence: CASSPQGSTGELFF.

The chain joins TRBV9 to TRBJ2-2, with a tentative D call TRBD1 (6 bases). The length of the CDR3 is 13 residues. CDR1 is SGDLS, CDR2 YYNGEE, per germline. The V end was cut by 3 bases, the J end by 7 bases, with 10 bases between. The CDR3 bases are TGTGCCAGCAGCGACAGGGCTATCGGGGAGCTGTTTTTT. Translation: CASSDRAIGELFF.

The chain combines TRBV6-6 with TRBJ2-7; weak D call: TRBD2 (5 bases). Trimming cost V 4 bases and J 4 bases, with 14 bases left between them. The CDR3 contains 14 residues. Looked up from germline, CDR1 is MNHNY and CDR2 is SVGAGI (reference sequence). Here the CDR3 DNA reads TGTGCCAGCAGTTCCCTGGGAGTATTTTACGAGCAGTACTTC. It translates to CASSSLGVFYEQYF.